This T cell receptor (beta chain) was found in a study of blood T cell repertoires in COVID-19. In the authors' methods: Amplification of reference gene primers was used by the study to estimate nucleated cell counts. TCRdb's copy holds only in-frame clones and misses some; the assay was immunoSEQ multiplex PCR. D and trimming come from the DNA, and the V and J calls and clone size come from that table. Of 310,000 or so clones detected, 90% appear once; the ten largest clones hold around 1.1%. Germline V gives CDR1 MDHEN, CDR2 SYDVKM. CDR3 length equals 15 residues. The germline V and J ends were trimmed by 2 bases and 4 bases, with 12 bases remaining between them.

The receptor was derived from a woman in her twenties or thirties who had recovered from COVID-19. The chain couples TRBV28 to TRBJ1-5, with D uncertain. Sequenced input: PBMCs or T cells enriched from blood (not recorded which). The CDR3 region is CASSLEGWGNQPQHF. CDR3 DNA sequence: TGTGCCAGCAGTTTAGAGGGATGGGGAAATCAGCCCCAGCATTTT.